This TCR beta chain was found in a study of blood T cell repertoires in COVID-19 (dated by TCRdb to about 2020). Broadly, across the study: Collaborator samples came from the United States, Italy and Spain and covered acute and convalescent phases of COVID-19. The prospective study material was composed of cDNA or gDNA derived from T cells, B-cell-depleted T cells, or PBMCs. Samples were obtained from the ongoing ImmuneRACE study (first 160 participants) and from 950 to 1,500 subjects provided by 6 global collaborators. Subjects who had been exposed to COVID-19, were actively infected with it, or had recovered from it provided the deeply sampled blood TCRbeta repertoires that made up the dataset. Nearly every sample came with metadata listing a de-identified subject ID, COVID-19 status, age in years and sex. Where available, HLA class I and class II types were obtained from metadata supplied by the sample provider rather than from assay-based typing. A freely available public database, intended as a resource for researchers studying the immune response to SARS-CoV-2, is where the repertoires were released. The paper as a whole reports these results and caveats: The quantity of clinical and demographic metadata differed by source and by participant and was supplied without curation.

With regard to this clone: It lacks a known antigen. No clone much larger than this one lies a single base away; base qualities are absent.

One collaborating source in Seattle enrolled patients during active infection and followed them longitudinally through the course of disease. Collaborating institutions collected whole blood in K2EDTA tubes following their own protocols. For TCRbeta analysis, collaborator samples were shipped as frozen whole blood, as isolated PBMCs, or as DNA extracted from either sample type. TCRbeta CDR3 regions were amplified from genomic DNA by means of the immunoSEQ Assay, a bias-controlled multiplex PCR. Per the original workflow: Nucleated cell counts per sample were estimated from amplification of reference gene primers within the assay. To quantify the absolute abundance of each unique TCRbeta CDR3 rearrangement, sequence reads were collapsed and filtered. For each sample, productive Simpson clonality was calculated as the square root of Simpson's diversity index over productive rearrangements. In its TCRdb copy, this immuneACCESS table keeps in-frame sequences only and misses some clones. Where compared with another copy, unresolved V genes explain less than half of these, and the others have no known cause. V and J calls and clone size are given by that table; D and trimming were obtained from the DNA. This sample has roughly 410,000 clones in its table, and over 75% of those were observed once. About 2.3% of the sample is in the top ten clones.

The germline ends are 17 bases apart after V is trimmed by 2 bases and J by 3 bases. The germline V gene yields MDHEN for CDR1 and SYDVKM for CDR2. Taken from cysteine to phenylalanine, the CDR3 has 16 residues. The entry retains the CDR3 DNA only, 48 bases that are in frame from base 1. This sequence uses TRBV28 and TRBJ2-7; TRBD2 is a weak D gene call, 6 bases matching. The source of this sequence is a woman in her sixties with COVID-19, enrolled during active disease. The sequencing input was peripheral blood. The CDR3 has the sequence CASSLPQGLKHYEQYF. The DNA sequence reads TGTGCCAGCAGTTTACCCCAGGGACTGAAGCACTACGAGCAGTACTTC.